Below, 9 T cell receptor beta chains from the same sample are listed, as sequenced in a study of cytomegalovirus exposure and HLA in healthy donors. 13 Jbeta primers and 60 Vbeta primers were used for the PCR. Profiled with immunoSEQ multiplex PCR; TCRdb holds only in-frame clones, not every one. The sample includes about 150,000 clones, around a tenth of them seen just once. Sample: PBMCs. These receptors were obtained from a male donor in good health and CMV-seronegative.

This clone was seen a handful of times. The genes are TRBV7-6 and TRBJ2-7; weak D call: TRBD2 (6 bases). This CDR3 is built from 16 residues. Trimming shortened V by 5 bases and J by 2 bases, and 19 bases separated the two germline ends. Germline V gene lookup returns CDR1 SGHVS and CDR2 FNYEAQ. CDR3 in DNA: TGTGCCAGCAGCCCATATCAGAGGACTACGACCTACGAGCAGTACTTC. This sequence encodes CASSPYQRTTTYEQYF. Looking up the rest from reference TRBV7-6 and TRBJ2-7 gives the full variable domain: GAGVSQSPRYKVTKRGQDVALRCDPISGHVSLYWYRQALGQGPEFLTYFNYEAQQDKSGLPNDRFSAERPEGSISTLTIQRTEQRDSAMYRCASSPYQRTTTYEQYFGPGTRLTVT.

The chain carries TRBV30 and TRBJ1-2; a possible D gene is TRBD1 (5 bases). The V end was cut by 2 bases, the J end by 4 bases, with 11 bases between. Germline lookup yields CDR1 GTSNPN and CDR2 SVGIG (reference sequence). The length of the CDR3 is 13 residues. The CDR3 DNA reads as TGTGCCTGGAGTTTTGGGGGGGTCTATGGCTACACCTTC. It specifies CAWSFGGVYGYTF.

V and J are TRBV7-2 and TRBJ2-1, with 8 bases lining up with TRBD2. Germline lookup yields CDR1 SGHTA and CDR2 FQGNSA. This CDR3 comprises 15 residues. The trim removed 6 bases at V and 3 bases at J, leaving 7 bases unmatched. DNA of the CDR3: TGTGCCAGCAGGTCGGGGGGGGTGGGCTACAATGAGCAGTTCTTC. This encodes CASRSGGVGYNEQFF.

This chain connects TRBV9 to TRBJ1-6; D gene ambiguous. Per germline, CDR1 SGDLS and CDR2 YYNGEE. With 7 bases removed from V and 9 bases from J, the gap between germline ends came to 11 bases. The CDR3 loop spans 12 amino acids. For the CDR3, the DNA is TGTGCCAGCGCGGCGGGGAGTTCACCCCTCCACTTT. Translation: CASAAGSSPLHF.

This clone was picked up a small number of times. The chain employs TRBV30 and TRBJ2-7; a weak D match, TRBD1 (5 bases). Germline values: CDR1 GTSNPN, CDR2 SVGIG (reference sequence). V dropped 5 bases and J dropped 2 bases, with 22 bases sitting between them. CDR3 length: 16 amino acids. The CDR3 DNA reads TGTGCCTGGGCCGACTTCGGACACTATCCGACCTACGAGCAGTACTTC. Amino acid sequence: CAWADFGHYPTYEQYF.

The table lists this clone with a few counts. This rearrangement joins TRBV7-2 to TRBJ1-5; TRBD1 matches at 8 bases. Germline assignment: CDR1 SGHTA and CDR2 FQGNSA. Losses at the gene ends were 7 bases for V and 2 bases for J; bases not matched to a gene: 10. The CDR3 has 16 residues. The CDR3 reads CASTPGWGQGNQPQHF. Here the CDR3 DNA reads TGTGCCAGCACGCCCGGGTGGGGACAGGGCAATCAGCCCCAGCATTTT.

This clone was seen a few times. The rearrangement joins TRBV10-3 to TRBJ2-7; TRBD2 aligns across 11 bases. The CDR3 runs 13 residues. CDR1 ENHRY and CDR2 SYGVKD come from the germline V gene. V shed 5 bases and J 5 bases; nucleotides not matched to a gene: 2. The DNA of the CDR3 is TGTGCCATCAGTCTACTAGCGGGAGACGAGCAGTACTTC. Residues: CAISLLAGDEQYF.

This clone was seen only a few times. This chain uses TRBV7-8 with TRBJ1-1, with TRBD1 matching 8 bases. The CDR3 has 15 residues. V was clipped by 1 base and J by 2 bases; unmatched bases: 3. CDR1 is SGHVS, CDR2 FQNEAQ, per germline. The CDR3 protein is CASSLGTGRNTEAFF. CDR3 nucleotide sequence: TGTGCCAGCAGCTTAGGGACAGGGAGAAACACTGAAGCTTTCTTT.

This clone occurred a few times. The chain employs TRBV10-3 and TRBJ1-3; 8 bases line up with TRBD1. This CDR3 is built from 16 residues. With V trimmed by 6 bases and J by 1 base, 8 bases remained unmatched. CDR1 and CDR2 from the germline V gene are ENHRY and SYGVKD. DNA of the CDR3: TGTGCCATCAGCCCCGGACAGGGTGGTTCTGGAAACACCATATATTTT. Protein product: CAISPGQGGSGNTIYF.